This T cell receptor beta chain was sequenced during a study of T-cell memory formation after mild COVID-19. Overall study context: Across donors, TCR clusters were largely donor specific.

A note on this clonotype: What it binds is not known.

Findings of the study overall: The study found balanced CD4/CD8 in clones contracting day 15 to 85 and a CD4+ lean in later expanders.

The CDR3 has 14 residues. The V end lost 2 bases, the J end lost 1 base, and 7 bases lay between the germline ends. TCR alpha and TCR beta cDNA libraries carrying sample barcodes and UMIs were produced by 5'RACE using constant-segment primers. Via MiXCR, TCRdb re-called the 5' RACE reads, giving one row per CDR3 protein. Among hundreds of thousands of distinct CDR3 sequences, more than 20% were seen once, and the ten largest hold about 12%. Specimen: PBMCs or a T cell subset sorted from them (not recorded which). The sequence was collected from an adult woman who had mild COVID-19 (a few samples of this study predate the infection). Cell type and time point are not known. J is TRBJ2-3 and V is TRBV12-3 or TRBV12-4, with unresolved D. CDR3 in amino acids: CASSLHEGTDTQYF. The CDR3 region has the DNA TGTGCCAGCAGTTTACATGAGGGCACAGATACGCAGTATTTT.